Listed here are 10 T cell receptor beta chains from one sample, sequenced in a study of T cells in Graves' hyperthyroidism and ophthalmopathy. RNA transcripts provided the source from which TCR beta CDR3 regions were amplified. Researchers ran a first-round RT-PCR on the TCR CDR3 using the HTBI primer set. Each CDR3 protein is one row after TCRdb ran MiXCR on the multiplex PCR reads. The data show under 300,000 distinct CDR3 sequences, approximately 14% seen once. Sequenced sample: blood. The receptor source for this set is a woman in her forties with Graves' hyperthyroidism that later progressed to Graves' ophthalmopathy.

This clonotype was observed many times. This chain joins TRBV7-9 and TRBJ1-1, with D possibly matching TRBD1 (6 bases). Germline values: CDR1 SEHNR, CDR2 FQNEAQ (reference sequence). The CDR3 has 19 residues. Trimming shortened V by 1 base and J by 1 base, and 22 bases separated the two germline ends. This CDR3 reads CASSLGRPGQGGKNTEAFF. In nucleotides, the CDR3 is TGTGCCAGCAGCTTAGGGAGACCGGGACAAGGGGGTAAGAACACTGAAGCTTTCTTT.

The rearrangement joins TRBV4-1 to TRBJ2-1; 8 positions match TRBD2. Looked up from germline, CDR1 is MGHRA and CDR2 is YSYEKL. The CDR3 is 17 amino acids. Trimming took 0 bases from V and 7 from J; bases not matched to a gene: 11. In DNA, the CDR3 is TGCGCCAGCAGCCAAGACGGAGGAGCGGGAGCCCGGAATGAGCAGTTCTTC. It translates to CASSQDGGAGARNEQFF.

The genes are TRBV29-1 and TRBJ2-7, with TRBD2 matching over 7 bases. With 4 bases clipped from V and 1 base from J, the junction kept 7 bases outside the gene matches. CDR1 SQVTM and CDR2 ANQGSEA come from the germline V gene. The CDR3 spans 14 residues. The CDR3, as DNA: TGCAGCGTTGTTGGCGGGAGAGGGTCCTACGAGCAGTACTTC. Residues: CSVVGGRGSYEQYF.

This clonotype was seen repeatedly, ten times or more. The gene calls are TRBV5-8 and TRBJ2-5, with D possibly being TRBD1 or TRBD2 (6 bases each). This CDR3 is built from 14 residues. Trimming stripped 2 bases from V and 4 bases from J, with 12 bases between. CDR1 and CDR2 from the germline V gene are SGHTS and YDEGEE. The CDR3: CASSFEGGRETQYF. The CDR3 DNA reads TGTGCCAGCAGCTTCGAGGGGGGACGAGAGACCCAGTACTTC. Variable domain in full (rest from reference TRBV5-8 and TRBJ2-5): EAGVTQSPTHLIKTRGQQATLRCSPISGHTSVYWYQQALGLGLQFLLWYDEGEERNRGNFPPRFSGRQFPNYSSELNVNALELEDSALYLCASSFEGGRETQYFGPGTRLLVL.

This clonotype appeared many times. This chain links TRBV10-3 with TRBJ2-2, with TRBD1 as a possible D gene (6 bases). There are 15 residues in the CDR3. Deletions cut 6 bases from V and 1 base from J, with 12 bases between. Germline CDR1 ENHRY, CDR2 SYGVKD. For the CDR3, the DNA is TGTGCCATCAGCGAGGGGGTGATGAACACCGGGGAGCTGTTTTTT. This codes for CAISEGVMNTGELFF.

For this clonotype: Being one base from a much bigger clone, this may be a read error. The chain uses TRBV4-1 and TRBJ2-5; 14 bases align to TRBD2. Germline V CDR1 and CDR2: MGHRA, YSYEKL. Germline trimming cut 4 bases from V and 9 bases from J; bases unmatched to any gene: 7. This CDR3 has 15 amino acids. The chain's CDR3 is CASSPLGTSGGAQYF. The CDR3 DNA follows: TGCGCCAGCAGCCCCCTTGGGACTAGCGGGGGAGCCCAGTACTTC.

The chain carries TRBV4-1 and TRBJ2-1; 11 bases agree with TRBD2. This CDR3 spans 16 amino acids. Germline loops: CDR1 MGHRA, CDR2 YSYEKL. Losses at the gene ends were 4 bases for V and 4 bases for J; bases not matched to a gene: 6. As DNA, the CDR3 is TGCGCCAGCAGCCTCATTAGCGGGAGGGCTTACAATGAGCAGTTCTTC. It is translated as CASSLISGRAYNEQFF.

In its sample, this clonotype was seen many times. V usage is TRBV4-1 and J usage is TRBJ2-5; 9 bases match TRBD2. Germline-derived CDR1 and CDR2 are MGHRA and YSYEKL. After removal of 4 bases from V and 5 bases from J, the junction contained 8 bases not matched to a gene. The length of the CDR3 is 15 residues. The CDR3 coding sequence is TGCGCCAGCAGCCCGACTAGCGGAACTTATGAGACCCAGTACTTC. Translating gives CASSPTSGTYETQYF.

This clonotype showed up many times. The chain has TRBV2 and TRBJ2-7; D is uncertain. Germline V gene lookup returns CDR1 SNHLY and CDR2 FYNNEI. Between the trimmed V and J ends, which lost 4 bases and 2 bases, there was a span of 9 bases. The CDR3 has 13 residues. The CDR3 loop is CASSVGYPYEQYF. The CDR3, as DNA: TGTGCCAGCAGTGTGGGATACCCCTACGAGCAGTACTTC.

This clonotype was seen many times. The chain joins TRBV28 to TRBJ1-1; no definite D call. Germline V gene sequence: CDR1 MDHEN, CDR2 SYDVKM. CDR3 length equals 14 residues. Trimming pared 4 bases from V and 11 bases from J, leaving 20 bases between. CDR3 in amino acids: CASSSTRWSTGAFF. As DNA, the CDR3 is TGTGCCAGCAGTTCCACCCGCTGGTCGACCGGGGCTTTCTTT.